The 22 T cell receptor beta chains listed next were all sequenced from one sample in a study of blood T cells in healthy people across ages (dated by TCRdb to the mid-2010s). Library preparation was by 5' RACE. Sequencing was carried out with an Illumina HiSeq 2500. A second roughly 7 to 11 cycle PCR used a sample-barcoded 5' primer and a J-beta primer mix. TCRdb itself trimmed the public reads at Q25 with fastp, ran MiXCR and retained productive beta chains. Rows with a matching CDR3 protein are joined into one entry that keeps the most common DNA and genes. Across this sample there are about 630,000 distinct CDR3 sequences, with roughly 20% seen only once. More than 3% of the sample belongs to the ten largest clones. The sequenced sample was blood. The origin of the receptors is a man between 70 and 80 years old in good health.

This chain links TRBV29-1 with TRBJ2-1; the D gene is possibly TRBD1 (5 bases). The germline V and J ends were trimmed by 7 bases and 0 bases, with 13 bases remaining between them. The CDR3 has 14 amino acids. Germline lookup yields CDR1 SQVTM and CDR2 ANQGSEA. CDR3 bases: TGCAGCGCTCGGCAGGGAAGCTCCTACAATGAGCAGTTCTTC. Translated, it gives CSARQGSSYNEQFF.

V is TRBV28 and J is TRBJ2-7; 7 bases align to TRBD1. After removal of 4 bases from V and 2 bases from J, the junction contained 8 bases not matched to a gene. Germline CDR1 reads MDHEN; CDR2 reads SYDVKM. This CDR3 region has 15 residues. DNA for the CDR3: TGTGCCAGCAGTTGGGGGCAGGGGGTGACCTACGAGCAGTACTTC. Its protein is CASSWGQGVTYEQYF.

The chain employs TRBV5-1 and TRBJ2-3; weak D call: TRBD1 (5 bases). The CDR3 consists of 14 residues. The germline gives CDR1 SGHRS, CDR2 YFSETQ. The germline V and J ends were trimmed by 0 bases and 6 bases, with 11 bases remaining between them. CDR3: CASSLEGQRDTQYF. As DNA, the CDR3 is TGCGCCAGCAGCTTGGAGGGGCAGAGGGATACGCAGTATTTT.

This chain links TRBV20-1 with TRBJ1-2, with D perhaps TRBD1 (6 bases). V was trimmed by 3 bases and J by 8 bases, leaving 16 bases between them. The CDR3 is 13 residues long. The germline V gene encodes CDR1 DFQATT and CDR2 SNEGSKA (reference sequence). CDR3 region: CSASLGQGSGYTF. The CDR3 DNA follows: TGCAGTGCTAGCCTAGGGCAGGGGAGCGGCTACACCTTC.

This clonotype has just a few counts. This chain joins TRBV11-1 and TRBJ2-1; the D gene could be TRBD1 or TRBD2 (5 bases each). The germline CDR1 and CDR2 sequences are SGHAT and FQDESV (reference sequence). V lost 5 bases and J lost 2, with 13 bases in between. This CDR3 comprises 15 residues. This CDR3 is CASSPGTSTYNEQFF. The CDR3 nucleotides are TGTGCCAGCAGCCCCGGGACCTCCACCTACAATGAGCAGTTCTTC.

The J gene is TRBJ1-1, the V gene TRBV19; D gene unclear. The ends were cut back, 1 base at V and 7 bases at J, with 7 bases in the middle. The germline V gene has CDR1 LNHDA and CDR2 SQIVND (reference sequence). The CDR3 is 12 amino acids. For the CDR3, the DNA is TGTGCCAGTAGTATAGTGGGGATTGAAGCTTTCTTT. This gives the protein CASSIVGIEAFF. The entire variable domain, with the rest obtained from reference TRBV19 and TRBJ1-1, is as follows: DGGITQSPKYLFRKEGQNVTLSCEQNLNHDAMYWYRQDPGQGLRLIYYSQIVNDFQKGDIAEGYSVSREKKESFPLTVTSAQKNPTAFYLCASSIVGIEAFFGQGTRLTVV.

This chain connects TRBV12-3 or TRBV12-4 to TRBJ1-1; D is ambiguous. This CDR3 has 12 residues. Trimming took 3 bases from V and 6 from J, leaving 8 bases between them. CDR3: CASSFTRSEAFF. CDR3 coding DNA: TGTGCCAGCAGTTTTACTAGATCTGAAGCTTTCTTT.

This clonotype was seen a few times. The V call is TRBV27, the J call TRBJ2-5; 8 nucleotides align to TRBD1. There are 16 residues in the CDR3. V gave up 7 bases and J gave up 5 bases; unmatched junction bases: 15. Germline values: CDR1 MNHEY, CDR2 SMNVEV (reference sequence). CDR3 DNA sequence: TGTGCCAGCACCCCTCGGGACAGGTCATTTGGGGAGACCCAGTACTTC. Translated: CASTPRDRSFGETQYF.

J is TRBJ2-2 and V is TRBV5-1; TRBD2 matches 11 bases. This CDR3 is built from 16 residues. Germline V gene sequence: CDR1 SGHRS, CDR2 YFSETQ. The ends lost 4 bases at V and 1 base at J; junction bases unmatched: 3. The CDR3 reads CASSITSGRNTGELFF. In nucleotides, the CDR3 is TGCGCCAGCAGCATTACTAGCGGGAGGAACACCGGGGAGCTGTTTTTT.

A few counts support this clonotype. The V and J genes are TRBV20-1 and TRBJ2-5, with TRBD2 matching 7 bases. The J call may be faulty, since TRBJ2-1 better matches the DNA end. The V gene's germline CDR1 is DFQATT and CDR2 SNEGSKA (reference sequence). The CDR3 is made up of 13 amino acids. CDR3 loop: CSAPRDGGNEQFF. CDR3 bases: TGCAGTGCTCCCCGGGACGGGGGGAATGAGCAGTTCTTC.

This clonotype turned up a few times. V gene TRBV3-1 combines with J gene TRBJ1-2, with 7 bases that match TRBD1. J gave up 5 bases and V 0 bases, and 6 bases lay outside the gene matches. The V gene's germline CDR1 is LGHDT and CDR2 YNNKEL (reference sequence). CDR3 length: 15 residues. The CDR3 region is CASSQDNKGAYGYTF. CDR3 sequence (DNA): TGTGCCAGCAGCCAAGATAACAAGGGGGCGTATGGCTACACCTTC.

This clonotype was counted only a few times. The chain is built from TRBV30 and TRBJ1-1, with TRBD1 as a possible D gene (6 bases). V was trimmed by 4 bases and J by 1 base, leaving 16 bases between them. This CDR3 is built from 15 residues. Germline V lookup: CDR1 GTSNPN, CDR2 SVGIG (reference sequence). DNA for the CDR3: TGTGCCTGGAATCCAACCGGGACAAAGAACACTGAAGCTTTCTTT. The encoded protein is CAWNPTGTKNTEAFF.

V usage is TRBV12-3 or TRBV12-4 and J usage is TRBJ2-1, with TRBD2 matching 8 bases. Losses at the gene ends were 7 bases for V and 0 bases for J; bases not matched to a gene: 5. This CDR3 spans 15 amino acids. The CDR3, as DNA: TGTGCCAGCAAACCGGGAGGGGGCTCCTACAATGAGCAGTTCTTC. Translated: CASKPGGGSYNEQFF.

The chain carries TRBV2 and TRBJ2-2; D gene ambiguous. CDR3 length: 13 residues. V lost 8 bases to trimming and J lost 4 bases, with 11 bases between them. Germline CDR1 SNHLY, CDR2 FYNNEI. CDR3 in amino acids: CASGYKGTGELFF. The CDR3 coding sequence is TGTGCCAGCGGGTATAAGGGCACCGGGGAGCTGTTTTTT.

This clonotype was seen more than once but under ten times. The chain is built from TRBV7-2 and TRBJ1-4; TRBD1 matches at 9 bases. The CDR3 runs 15 residues. With V trimmed by 5 bases and J by 7 bases, 8 bases remained unmatched. The germline V gene encodes CDR1 SGHTA and CDR2 FQGNSA. CDR3 nucleotides: TGTGCCAGCAGCCCGTACAGGGGGCTTGGTGAAAAACTGTTTTTT. It translates to CASSPYRGLGEKLFF.

This clonotype was counted a few times. This chain uses TRBV2 with TRBJ2-7; 10 positions agree with TRBD1. V gave up 9 bases and J gave up 6 bases; unmatched junction bases: 14. Germline CDR1 and CDR2: SNHLY and FYNNEI. The CDR3 sequence is 15 residues long. CDR3 nucleotides: TGTGCCAGTGGTGGGGACAGGGGCGATCCCGGCGAGCAGTACTTC. Translated: CASGGDRGDPGEQYF.

The V gene is TRBV12-3 or TRBV12-4, the J gene TRBJ2-3, with D perhaps matching TRBD1 (6 bases). CDR3 length equals 15 residues. V dropped 3 bases and J dropped 3 bases, with 13 bases sitting between them. CDR3 sequence reads: CASSFSGQRTDTQYF. For the CDR3, the DNA is TGTGCCAGCAGTTTCAGTGGACAGAGAACAGATACGCAGTATTTT.

As concerns this clonotype: One junction end disagrees with the germline gene, perhaps due to a read error. The V and J genes are TRBV7-9 and TRBJ2-5, with D perhaps matching TRBD2 (5 bases). The last part of the DNA fits TRBJ2-1 better; the J call may be wrong. The CDR3 totals 14 residues. Germline CDR1 SEHNR, CDR2 FQNEAQ (reference sequence). The CDR3 sequence: CASSLGSGFHEQFF. As DNA, the CDR3 is TGTGCCAGCAGTTTAGGGTCGGGGTTCCATGAGCAGTTCTTC.

The V and J genes are TRBV6-5 and TRBJ2-5; TRBD1 aligns across 8 bases. Trimming at V came to 7 bases and at J to 4 bases, leaving 11 bases not matched to a gene. This CDR3 has 15 residues. Germline assignment: CDR1 MNHEY and CDR2 SVGAGI. CDR3: CASNLGGTGIETQYF. In nucleotides, the CDR3 is TGTGCCAGCAATTTAGGGGGGACAGGAATAGAGACCCAGTACTTC.

This chain joins TRBV15 and TRBJ1-3; tentative D call: TRBD1 (6 bases). With 5 bases removed from V and 0 bases from J, the gap between germline ends came to 11 bases. Germline V lookup: CDR1 LNHNV, CDR2 YYDKDF (reference sequence). This CDR3 has 15 residues. CDR3 nucleotide sequence: TGTGCCACCAGCTCTCGACAGGTCTCTGGAAACACCATATATTTT. The encoded protein is CATSSRQVSGNTIYF.

This clonotype has just a few counts. The chain recombines TRBV28 with TRBJ2-7; TRBD1 aligns across 8 bases. With 6 bases clipped from V and 3 bases from J, the junction kept 13 bases outside the gene matches. CDR3 size: 16 residues. Germline V gene data show CDR1 as MDHEN and CDR2 as SYDVKM. The CDR3 region has the DNA TGTGCCAGCAGCCCGACCCCGGGACAGGCTTTCTACGAGCAGTACTTC. As protein: CASSPTPGQAFYEQYF.

The chain uses TRBV27 and TRBJ1-2; no clear D gene. There are 14 residues in the CDR3. Trimming took off 9 bases at V and 2 bases at J, with 16 bases between the two ends. CDR1 and CDR2 from the germline V gene are MNHEY and SMNVEV (reference sequence). CDR3 in amino acids: CASSSLGGNYGYTF. In nucleotides, the CDR3 is TGTGCCAGTAGTAGTTTGGGAGGCAACTATGGCTACACCTTC.